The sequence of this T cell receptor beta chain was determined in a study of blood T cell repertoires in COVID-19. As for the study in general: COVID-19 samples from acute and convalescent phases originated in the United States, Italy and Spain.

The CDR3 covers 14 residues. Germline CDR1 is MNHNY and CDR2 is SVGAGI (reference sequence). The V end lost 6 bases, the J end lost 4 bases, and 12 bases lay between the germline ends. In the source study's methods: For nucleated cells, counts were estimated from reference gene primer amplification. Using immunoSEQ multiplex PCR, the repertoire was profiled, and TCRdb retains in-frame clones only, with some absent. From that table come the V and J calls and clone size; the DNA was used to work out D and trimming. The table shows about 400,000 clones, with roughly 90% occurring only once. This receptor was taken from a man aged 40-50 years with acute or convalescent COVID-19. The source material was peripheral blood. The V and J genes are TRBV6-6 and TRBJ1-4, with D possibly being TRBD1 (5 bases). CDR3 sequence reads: CASRPGGDNEKLFF. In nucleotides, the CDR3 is TGTGCCAGCAGACCCGGGGGGGATAATGAAAAACTGTTTTTT.